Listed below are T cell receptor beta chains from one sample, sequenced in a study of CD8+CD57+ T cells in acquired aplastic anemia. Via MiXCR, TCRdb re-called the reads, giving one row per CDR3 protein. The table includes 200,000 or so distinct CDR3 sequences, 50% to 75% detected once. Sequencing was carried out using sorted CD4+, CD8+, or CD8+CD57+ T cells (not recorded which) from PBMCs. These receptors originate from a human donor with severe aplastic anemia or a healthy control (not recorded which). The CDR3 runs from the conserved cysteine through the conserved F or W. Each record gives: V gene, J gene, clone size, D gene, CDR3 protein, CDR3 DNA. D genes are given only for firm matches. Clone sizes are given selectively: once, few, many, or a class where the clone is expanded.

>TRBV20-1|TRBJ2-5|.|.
CSASRTRGTQYF
TGCAGTGCTTCAAGGACGCGGGGGACCCAGTACTTC
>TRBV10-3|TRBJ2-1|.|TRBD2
CAISELVSGRSSYNEQFF
TGTGCCATCAGTGAGTTGGTTAGCGGGAGGAGCTCCTACAATGAGCAGTTCTTC
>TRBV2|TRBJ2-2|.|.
CATEGGAEGTGELFF
TGTGCCACCGAGGGGGGGGCAGAAGGCACCGGGGAGCTGTTTTTT
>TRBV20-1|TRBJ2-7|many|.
CSASLAGSYEQYF
TGCAGTGCTAGTCTGGCGGGATCCTACGAGCAGTACTTC
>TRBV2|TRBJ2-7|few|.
CASRTDAYEQYF
TGTGCCTCACGGACGGACGCCTACGAGCAGTACTTC
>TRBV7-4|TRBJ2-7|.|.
CASSPGVKGYEQYF
TGTGCCAGCAGCCCGGGGGTGAAGGGCTACGAGCAGTACTTC
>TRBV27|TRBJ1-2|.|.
CARSPLSRGEDYGYTF
TGTGCCCGCAGTCCTCTGAGCCGCGGTGAGGACTATGGCTACACCTTC
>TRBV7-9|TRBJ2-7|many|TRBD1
CASTGGFDEQYF
TGTGCCAGCACAGGGGGCTTCGACGAGCAGTACTTC
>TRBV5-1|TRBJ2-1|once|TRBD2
CASSFPGLVNEQFF
TGCGCCAGCAGCTTCCCAGGACTAGTCAATGAGCAGTTCTTC
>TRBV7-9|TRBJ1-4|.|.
CASSPAGAGGEKLFF
TGTGCCAGCAGCCCGGCCGGGGCAGGTGGTGAAAAACTGTTTTTT
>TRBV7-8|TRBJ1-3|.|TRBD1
CASSERDRGIGNTIYF
TGTGCCAGCAGCGAACGGGACAGGGGCATAGGAAACACCATATATTTT
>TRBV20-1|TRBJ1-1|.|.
CSATADNTEAFF
TGCAGTGCTACGGCCGACAACACTGAAGCTTTCTTT
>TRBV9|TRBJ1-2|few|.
CASSVGVQGIGYTF
TGTGCCAGCAGCGTAGGGGTCCAGGGTATCGGCTACACCTTC
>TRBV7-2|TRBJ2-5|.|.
CASSPSSGTQYF
TGTGCCAGCAGCCCCAGCTCCGGGACCCAGTACTTC
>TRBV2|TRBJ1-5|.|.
CASSEQGWPQHF
TGTGCCAGCAGTGAGCAGGGTTGGCCCCAGCATTTT